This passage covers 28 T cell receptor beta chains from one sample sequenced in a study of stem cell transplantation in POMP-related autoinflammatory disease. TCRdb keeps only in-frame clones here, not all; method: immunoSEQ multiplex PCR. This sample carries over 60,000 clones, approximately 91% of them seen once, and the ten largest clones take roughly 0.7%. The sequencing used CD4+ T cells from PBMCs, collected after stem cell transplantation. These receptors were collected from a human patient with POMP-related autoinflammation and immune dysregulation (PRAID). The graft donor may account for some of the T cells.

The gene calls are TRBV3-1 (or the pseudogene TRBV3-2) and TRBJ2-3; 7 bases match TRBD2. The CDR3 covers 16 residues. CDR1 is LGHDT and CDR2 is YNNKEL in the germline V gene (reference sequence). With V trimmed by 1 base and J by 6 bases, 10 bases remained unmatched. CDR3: CASSQGGEGVRDTQYF. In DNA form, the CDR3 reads TGTGCCAGCAGCCAAGGGGGGGAGGGCGTCAGGGATACGCAGTATTTT.

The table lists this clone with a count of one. CDR3 sequence: CASSVAAGGTYNEQFF. The DNA of the CDR3 is TGTGCCAGCAGCGTAGCGGCGGGAGGCACCTACAATGAGCAGTTCTTC. The rearrangement joins TRBV9 to TRBJ2-1, with 8 positions matching TRBD2. The germline CDR1 and CDR2 sequences are SGDLS and YYNGEE. V was pared by 0 bases and J by 2 bases, with 4 bases of the junction left unmatched. This CDR3 is 16 amino acids long.

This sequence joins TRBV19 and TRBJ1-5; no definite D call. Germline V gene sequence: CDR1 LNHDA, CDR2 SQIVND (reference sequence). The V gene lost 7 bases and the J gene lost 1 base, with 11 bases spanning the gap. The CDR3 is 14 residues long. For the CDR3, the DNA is TGTGCCAGTACCACTGGACGGAGCAATCAGCCCCAGCATTTT. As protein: CASTTGRSNQPQHF. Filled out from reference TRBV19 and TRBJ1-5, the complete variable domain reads DGGITQSPKYLFRKEGQNVTLSCEQNLNHDAMYWYRQDPGQGLRLIYYSQIVNDFQKGDIAEGYSVSREKKESFPLTVTSAQKNPTAFYLCASTTGRSNQPQHFGDGTRLSIL.

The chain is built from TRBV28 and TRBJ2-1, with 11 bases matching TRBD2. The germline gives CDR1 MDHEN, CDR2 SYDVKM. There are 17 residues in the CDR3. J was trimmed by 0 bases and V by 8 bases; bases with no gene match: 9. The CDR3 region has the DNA TGTGCCAGCCGGTCTAGCGGGAGGCCTAGCTCCTACAATGAGCAGTTCTTC. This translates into CASRSSGRPSSYNEQFF. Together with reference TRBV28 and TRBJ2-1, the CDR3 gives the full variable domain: DVKVTQSSRYLVKRTGEKVFLECVQDMDHENMFWYRQDPGLGLRLIYFSYDVKMKEKGDIPEGYSVSREKKERFSLILESASTNQTSMYLCASRSSGRPSSYNEQFFGPGTRLTVL.

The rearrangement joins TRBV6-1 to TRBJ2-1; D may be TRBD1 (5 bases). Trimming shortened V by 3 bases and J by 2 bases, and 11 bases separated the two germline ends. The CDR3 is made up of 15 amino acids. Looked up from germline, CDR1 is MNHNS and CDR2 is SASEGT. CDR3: CASSDKGLTYNEQFF. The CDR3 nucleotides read TGTGCCAGCAGTGATAAGGGGCTCACCTACAATGAGCAGTTCTTC.

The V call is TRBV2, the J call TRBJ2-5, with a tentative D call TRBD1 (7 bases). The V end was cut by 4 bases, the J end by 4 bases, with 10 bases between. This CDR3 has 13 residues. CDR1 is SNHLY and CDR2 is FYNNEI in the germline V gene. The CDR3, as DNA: TGTGCCAGCAGTGCAGGGGGGCGAGAGACCCAGTACTTC. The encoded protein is CASSAGGRETQYF.

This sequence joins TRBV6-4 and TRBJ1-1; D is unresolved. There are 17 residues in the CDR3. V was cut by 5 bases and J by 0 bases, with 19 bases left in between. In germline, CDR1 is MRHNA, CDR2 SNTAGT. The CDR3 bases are TGTGCCAGCAGTACACCCAATGTACGCCCCATGAACACTGAAGCTTTCTTT. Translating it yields CASSTPNVRPMNTEAFF.

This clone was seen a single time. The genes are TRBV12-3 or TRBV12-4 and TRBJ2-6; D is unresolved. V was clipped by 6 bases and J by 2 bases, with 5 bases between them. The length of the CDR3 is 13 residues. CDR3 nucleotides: TGTGCCAGCAGCCCAGCTGGGGCCAACGTCCTGACTTTC. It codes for CASSPAGANVLTF.

The CDR3 DNA sequence: TGCGCCAGCAGCCACGAGTGGAGCTACAATGAGCAGTTCTTC. It yields the protein CASSHEWSYNEQFF. The V gene is TRBV5-1, the J gene TRBJ2-1; no reliable D call. The V gene's germline CDR1 is SGHRS and CDR2 YFSETQ. The CDR3 has 14 amino acids. Deletions cut 4 bases from V and 3 bases from J, with 11 bases between. The full variable domain, rest sourced from reference TRBV5-1 and TRBJ2-1, is KAGVTQTPRYLIKTRGQQVTLSCSPISGHRSVSWYQQTPGQGLQFLFEYFSETQRNKGNFPGRFSGRQFSNSRSEMNVSTLELGDSALYLCASSHEWSYNEQFFGPGTRLTVL.

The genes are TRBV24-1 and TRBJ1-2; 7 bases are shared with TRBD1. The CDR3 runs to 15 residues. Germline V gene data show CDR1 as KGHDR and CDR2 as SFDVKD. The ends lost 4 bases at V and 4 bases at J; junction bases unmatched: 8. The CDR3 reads CATSDRQGFGYGYTF. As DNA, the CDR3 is TGTGCCACCAGTGACCGACAGGGTTTCGGCTATGGCTACACCTTC.

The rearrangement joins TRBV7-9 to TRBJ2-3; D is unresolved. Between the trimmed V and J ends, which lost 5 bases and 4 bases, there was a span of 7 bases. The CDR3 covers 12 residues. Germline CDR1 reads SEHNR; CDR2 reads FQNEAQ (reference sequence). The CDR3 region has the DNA TGTGCCAGCAGCCGAGATGCAGATACGCAGTATTTT. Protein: CASSRDADTQYF.

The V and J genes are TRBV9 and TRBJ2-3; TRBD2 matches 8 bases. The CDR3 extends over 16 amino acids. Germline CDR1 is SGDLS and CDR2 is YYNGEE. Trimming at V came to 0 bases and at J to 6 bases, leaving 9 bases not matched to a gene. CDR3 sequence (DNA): TGTGCCAGCAGCGTAGCTCGGGGGGGTGGCGGGGATACGCAGTATTTT. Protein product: CASSVARGGGGDTQYF.

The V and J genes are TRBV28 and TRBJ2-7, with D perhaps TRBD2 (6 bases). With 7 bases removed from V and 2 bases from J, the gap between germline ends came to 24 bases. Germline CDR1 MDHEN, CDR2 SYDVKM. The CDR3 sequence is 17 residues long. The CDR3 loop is CASTRGWPSVKTYEQYF. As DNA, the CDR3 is TGTGCCAGCACCCGAGGTTGGCCTAGCGTCAAGACCTACGAGCAGTACTTC.

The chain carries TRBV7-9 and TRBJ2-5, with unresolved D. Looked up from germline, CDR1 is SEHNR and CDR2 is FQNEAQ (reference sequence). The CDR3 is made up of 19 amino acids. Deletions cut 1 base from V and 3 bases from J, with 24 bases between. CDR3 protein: CASSLEASGQRVGKETQYF. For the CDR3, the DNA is TGTGCCAGCAGCTTAGAGGCCAGTGGGCAAAGAGTGGGCAAAGAGACCCAGTACTTC. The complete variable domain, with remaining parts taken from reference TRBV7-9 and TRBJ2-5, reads DTGVSQNPRHKITKRGQNVTFRCDPISEHNRLYWYRQTLGQGPEFLTYFQNEAQLEKSRLLSDRFSAERPKGSFSTLEIQRTEQGDSAMYLCASSLEASGQRVGKETQYFGPGTRLLVL.

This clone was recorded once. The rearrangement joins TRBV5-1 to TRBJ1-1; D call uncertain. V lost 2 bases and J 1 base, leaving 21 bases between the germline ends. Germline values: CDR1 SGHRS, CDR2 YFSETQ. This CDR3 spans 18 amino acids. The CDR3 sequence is CASSFVGSGIRANTEAFF. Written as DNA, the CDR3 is TGCGCCAGCAGCTTCGTCGGGTCCGGTATCCGGGCGAACACTGAAGCTTTCTTT.

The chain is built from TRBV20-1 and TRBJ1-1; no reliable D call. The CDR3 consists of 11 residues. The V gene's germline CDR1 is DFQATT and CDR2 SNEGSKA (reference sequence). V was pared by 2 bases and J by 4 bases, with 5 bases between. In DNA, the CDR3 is TGCAGTGCTAGAAGTATCACTGAAGCTTTCTTT. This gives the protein CSARSITEAFF.

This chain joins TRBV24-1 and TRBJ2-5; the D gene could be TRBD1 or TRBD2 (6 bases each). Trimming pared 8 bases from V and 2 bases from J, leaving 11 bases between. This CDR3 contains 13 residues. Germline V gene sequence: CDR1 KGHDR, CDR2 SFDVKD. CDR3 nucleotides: TGTGCCACCATGGGGGGCGGACAAGAGACCCAGTACTTC. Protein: CATMGGGQETQYF.

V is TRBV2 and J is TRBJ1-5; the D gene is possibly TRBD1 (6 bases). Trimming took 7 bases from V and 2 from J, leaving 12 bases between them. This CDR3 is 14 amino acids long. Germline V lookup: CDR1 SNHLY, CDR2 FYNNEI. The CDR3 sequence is CASMTGRGNQPQHF. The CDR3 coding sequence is TGTGCCAGCATGACAGGTCGTGGCAATCAGCCCCAGCATTTT.

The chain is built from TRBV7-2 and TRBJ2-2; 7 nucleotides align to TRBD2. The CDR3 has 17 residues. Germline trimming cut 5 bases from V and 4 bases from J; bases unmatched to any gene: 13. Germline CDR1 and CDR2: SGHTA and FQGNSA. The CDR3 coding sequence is TGTGCCAGCAGCCCAGGTTGGGTAGCGGGCCTCACCGGGGAGCTGTTTTTT. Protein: CASSPGWVAGLTGELFF. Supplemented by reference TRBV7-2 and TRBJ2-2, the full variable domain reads GAGVSQSPSNKVTEKGKDVELRCDPISGHTALYWYRQSLGQGLEFLIYFQGNSAPDKSGLPSDRFSAERTGGSVSTLTIQRTQQEDSAVYLCASSPGWVAGLTGELFFGEGSRLTVL.

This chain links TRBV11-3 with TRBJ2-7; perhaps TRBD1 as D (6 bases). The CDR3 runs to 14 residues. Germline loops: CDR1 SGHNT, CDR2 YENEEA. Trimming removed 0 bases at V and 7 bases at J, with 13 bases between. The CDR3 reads CASSLDAGAGEQYF. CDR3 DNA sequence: TGTGCCAGCAGCTTAGATGCAGGGGCCGGGGAGCAGTACTTC.

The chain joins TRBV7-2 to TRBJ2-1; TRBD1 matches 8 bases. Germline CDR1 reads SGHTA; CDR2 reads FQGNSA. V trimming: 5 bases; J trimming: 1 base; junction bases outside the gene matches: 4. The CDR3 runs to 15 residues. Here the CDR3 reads CASSPRQGSYNEQFF. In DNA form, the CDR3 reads TGTGCCAGCAGCCCCCGACAGGGGTCCTACAATGAGCAGTTCTTC.

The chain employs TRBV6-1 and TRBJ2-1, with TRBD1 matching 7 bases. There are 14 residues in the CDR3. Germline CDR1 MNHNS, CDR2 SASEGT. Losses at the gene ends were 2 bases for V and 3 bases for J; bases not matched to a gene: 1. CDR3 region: CASSERGRYNEQFF. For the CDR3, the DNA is TGTGCCAGCAGTGAAAGGGGGCGCTACAATGAGCAGTTCTTC.

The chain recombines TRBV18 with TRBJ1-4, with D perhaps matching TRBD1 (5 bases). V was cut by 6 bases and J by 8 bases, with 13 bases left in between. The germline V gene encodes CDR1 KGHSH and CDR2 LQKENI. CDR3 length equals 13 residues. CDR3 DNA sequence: TGTGCCAGCTCGCTTCGGACAAAAGAAAAACTGTTTTTT. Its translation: CASSLRTKEKLFF.

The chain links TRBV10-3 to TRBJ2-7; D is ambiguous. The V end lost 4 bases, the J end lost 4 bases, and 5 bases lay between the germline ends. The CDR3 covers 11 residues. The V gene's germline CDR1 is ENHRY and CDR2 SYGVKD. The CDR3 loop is CAISAGYEQYF. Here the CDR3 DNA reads TGTGCCATCAGTGCTGGATACGAGCAGTACTTC.

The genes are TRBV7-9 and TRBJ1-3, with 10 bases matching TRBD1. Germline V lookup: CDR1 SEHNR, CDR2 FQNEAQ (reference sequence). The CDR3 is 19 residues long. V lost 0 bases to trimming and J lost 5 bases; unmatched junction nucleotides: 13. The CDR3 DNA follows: TGTGCCAGCAGCTTAGCCTGGGGGGACAGGGGAACTCTAAGAAACACCATATATTTT. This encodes CASSLAWGDRGTLRNTIYF.

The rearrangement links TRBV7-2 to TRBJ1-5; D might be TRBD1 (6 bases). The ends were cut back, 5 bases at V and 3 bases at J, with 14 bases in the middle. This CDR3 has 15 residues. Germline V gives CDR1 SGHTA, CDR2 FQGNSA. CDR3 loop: CASSPRGTINQPQHF. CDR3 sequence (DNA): TGTGCCAGCAGCCCGAGGGGGACAATCAATCAGCCCCAGCATTTT.

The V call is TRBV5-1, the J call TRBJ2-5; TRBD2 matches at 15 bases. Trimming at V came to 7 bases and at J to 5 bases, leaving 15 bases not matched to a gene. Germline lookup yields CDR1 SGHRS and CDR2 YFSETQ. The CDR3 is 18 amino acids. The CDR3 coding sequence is TGCGCCAGCTGCGCTGGACTAGCGGGAGGGCCTTGGTCGGAGACCCAGTACTTC. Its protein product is CASCAGLAGGPWSETQYF.

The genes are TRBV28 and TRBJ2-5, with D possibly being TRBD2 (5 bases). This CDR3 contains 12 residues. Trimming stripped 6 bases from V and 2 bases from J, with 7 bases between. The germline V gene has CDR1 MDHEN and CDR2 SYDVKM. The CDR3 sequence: CASRRVQETQYF. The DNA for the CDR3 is TGTGCCAGCAGGAGGGTGCAAGAGACCCAGTACTTC.